One and the same sample provided the 24 T cell receptor beta chains below, sequenced in a study of T cell clonality in common variable immunodeficiency. Using immunoSEQ multiplex PCR, the repertoire was profiled, and TCRdb retains in-frame clones only, with some absent. The record shows roughly 70,000 clones for this sample, with no singletons present. The source material was peripheral blood mononuclear cells. These receptors all stem from a person aged 18 to 70 in good health.

There are many counts of this clone. The read terminates 3 residues ahead of where the CDR3 ends, so the germline J gene completes it. The V call is TRBV14, the J call TRBJ1-2; the D gene is possibly TRBD1 (6 bases). V lost 2 bases and J lost 4, with 11 bases in between. This CDR3 spans 14 amino acids. Germline loops: CDR1 SGHDN, CDR2 FVKESK. Incomplete CDR3 DNA: TGTGCCAGCAGCCAATCAGGGGCCTCCTATGGC. Its protein is CASSQSGASYG. The CDR3, in full, reads CASSQSGASYGYTF. Together with reference TRBV14 and TRBJ1-2, the CDR3 gives the full variable domain: EAGVTQFPSHSVIEKGQTVTLRCDPISGHDNLYWYRRVMGKEIKFLLHFVKESKQDESGMPNNRFLAERTGGTYSTLKVQPAELEDSGVYFCASSQSGASYGYTFGSGTRLTVV.

Ten or more counts support this clone. The CDR3 DNA, read in part, is TGCAGCGTTGTGGTGGGGGGTACCGGGGAG. It codes for CSVVVGGTGE. The full-length CDR3 reads as CSVVVGGTGELFF. V gene TRBV29-1 combines with J gene TRBJ2-2; tentative D call: TRBD2 (6 bases). The observed sequence ends 3 residues before the CDR3 terminus, with the missing tail filled in from the germline J gene. The CDR3 consists of 13 residues. Trimming removed 4 bases from V and 5 bases from J, with 11 bases in between. The germline CDR1 and CDR2 sequences are SQVTM and ANQGSEA.

This clone has at least ten counts. The observed sequence ends 3 residues before the CDR3 terminus, with the missing tail filled in from the germline J gene. This rearrangement joins TRBV19 to TRBJ2-1; 8 bases fit TRBD1. CDR1 LNHDA and CDR2 SQIVND come from the germline V gene (reference sequence). J lost 6 bases, V lost 8 bases, and 9 bases had no gene match. The CDR3 is 14 residues long. CDR3 protein: CASSNQGAGNEQFF. The covered CDR3 bases are TGTGCCAGTTCAAACCAGGGGGCCGGCAATGAG.

Many counts were recorded for this clone. Read coverage stops 3 residues before the CDR3 terminus; the germline J gene supplies the remainder. The chain has TRBV12-5 and TRBJ2-1; D not certain. V lost 1 base to trimming and J lost 8 bases, with 3 bases between them. The germline V gene encodes CDR1 LGHNT and CDR2 FRNRAP. This CDR3 has 11 residues. CDR3 bases read: TGTGCTAGTGGTTTGGGCGATGAG. Protein: CASGLGDE. The CDR3 reads in full as CASGLGDEQFF. The variable domain in full, with the rest retrieved from reference TRBV12-5 and TRBJ2-1, is DARVTQTPRHKVTEMGQEVTMRCQPILGHNTVFWYRQTMMQGLELLAYFRNRAPLDDSGMPKDRFSAEMPDATLATLKIQPSEPRDSAVYFCASGLGDEQFFGPGTRLTVL.

This clone was seen repeatedly, ten times or more. The observed sequence ends 3 residues before the CDR3 terminus, with the missing tail filled in from the germline J gene. The V gene is TRBV30, the J gene TRBJ2-3; 8 bases align to TRBD2. CDR3 length equals 20 residues. Germline loops: CDR1 GTSNPN, CDR2 SVGIG (reference sequence). V was clipped by 0 bases and J by 2 bases; unmatched bases: 19. The part of the CDR3 DNA that was read is TGTGCCTGGAGTGTACGGTGGGGGCTAGCGGGCCCTACCTACACAGATACG. Translation: CAWSVRWGLAGPTYTDT. The CDR3 as a whole reads CAWSVRWGLAGPTYTDTQYF.

This clone was found a few times. The read ends 3 residues before the CDR3 terminus; that terminus is restored from the germline J gene. This chain links TRBV5-1 with TRBJ2-1, with D perhaps matching TRBD1 (6 bases). The CDR3 consists of 13 residues. The V end was cut by 6 bases, the J end by 5 bases, with 12 bases between. The V gene's germline CDR1 is SGHRS and CDR2 YFSETQ. This CDR3 is CASNFGQNNEQFF. The CDR3 DNA, read in part, is TGCGCCAGCAACTTCGGACAGAACAATGAG.

This clone came up many times. The read gets to within 3 residues of the CDR3 end, and the germline J gene fills in the rest. V and J are TRBV5-1 and TRBJ2-1, with 8 bases fitting TRBD2. CDR3 length: 16 amino acids. V trimming: 0 bases; J trimming: 3 bases; junction bases outside the gene matches: 5. Germline V gene lookup returns CDR1 SGHRS and CDR2 YFSETQ. CDR3 in amino acids: CASSLAWAGGYNEQFF. The DNA read from the CDR3 is TGCGCCAGCAGCTTGGCGTGGGCGGGGGGCTACAATGAG.

Ten or more counts support this clone. Read coverage stops 3 residues before the CDR3 terminus; the germline J gene supplies the remainder. The rearrangement links TRBV5-1 to TRBJ2-6, with TRBD1 matching 9 bases. Germline V gene sequence: CDR1 SGHRS, CDR2 YFSETQ. The CDR3 consists of 18 residues. V lost 4 bases to trimming and J lost 2 bases; unmatched junction nucleotides: 10. Partial CDR3 DNA: TGCGCCAGCAGCGGGGGGACAGGGTTGAGGGCTGGGGCCAACGTC. Translation gives CASSGGTGLRAGANV. The whole CDR3 reads CASSGGTGLRAGANVLTF.

This clone was observed a few times. The read gets to within 3 residues of the CDR3 end, and the germline J gene fills in the rest. The chain uses TRBV14 and TRBJ2-5; no clear D gene. Trimming pared 7 bases from V and 4 bases from J, leaving 16 bases between. The V gene's germline CDR1 is SGHDN and CDR2 FVKESK. The CDR3 sequence is 14 residues long. The sequenced CDR3 bases are TGTGCCAGCACCTCCGGTCAGGTTGGAGAGACC. Translated: CASTSGQVGET. The full CDR3 reads CASTSGQVGETQYF.

In its sample, this clone was seen many times. The read ends 3 residues before the CDR3 terminus; that terminus is restored from the germline J gene. This sequence joins TRBV5-1 and TRBJ1-6; a weak D match, TRBD1 (5 bases). Trimming took off 0 bases at V and 8 bases at J, with 12 bases between the two ends. The CDR3 consists of 15 residues. CDR1 is SGHRS, CDR2 YFSETQ, per germline. The CDR3: CASSLEAGLHSPLHF. The covered CDR3 bases are TGCGCCAGCAGCTTGGAGGCAGGGTTGCATTCACCC.

This clone has at least ten counts. The read ends 3 residues shy of where the CDR3 ends; the end is completed using the germline J gene. This chain links TRBV18 with TRBJ1-6; possible D gene TRBD1, 6 bases. The CDR3 runs to 15 residues. The V end lost 2 bases, the J end lost 10 bases, and 15 bases lay between the germline ends. CDR1 and CDR2 (germline): KGHSH, LQKENI. CDR3 DNA (partial): TGTGCCAGCTCACCAAATACACAGGGAGAATCACCC. Amino acids: CASSPNTQGESP. The complete CDR3 protein is CASSPNTQGESPLHF.

Many counts were recorded for this clone. The read stops 3 residues short of the end of the CDR3; the missing end is completed from the germline J gene. The V gene is TRBV5-1, the J gene TRBJ2-1, with 15 bases lining up with TRBD2. This CDR3 has 17 residues. Trimming cost V 4 bases and J 0 bases; bases outside gene matches: 2. Germline CDR1 reads SGHRS; CDR2 reads YFSETQ. The CDR3 sequence: CASSKGLAGGSYNEQFF. Partial CDR3 DNA: TGCGCCAGCAGCAAGGGACTAGCGGGAGGCTCCTACAATGAG.

There are many counts of this clone. The observed sequence ends 3 residues before the CDR3 terminus, with the missing tail filled in from the germline J gene. The V call is TRBV6-1, the J call TRBJ1-5, with D uncertain. This CDR3 is 15 amino acids long. Trimming pared 2 bases from V and 1 base from J, leaving 9 bases between. The germline V gene encodes CDR1 MNHNS and CDR2 SASEGT. CDR3: CASSESGNSNQPQHF. The DNA read from the CDR3 is TGTGCCAGCAGTGAATCGGGGAACAGCAATCAGCCC.

This clone was observed at least ten times. The read ends 3 residues shy of where the CDR3 ends; the end is completed using the germline J gene. The chain employs TRBV19 and TRBJ2-5; 7 positions match TRBD1. Looked up from germline, CDR1 is LNHDA and CDR2 is SQIVND (reference sequence). The CDR3 extends over 14 amino acids. The ends lost 3 bases at V and 4 bases at J; junction bases unmatched: 5. The DNA read from the CDR3 is TGTGCCAGTAGTATTCGGGCAGGGGGAGAGACC. This encodes CASSIRAGGET. The full-length CDR3 reads as CASSIRAGGETQYF.

This clone was seen a handful of times. The read comes to an end 3 residues before the CDR3 does, leaving the germline J gene to fill in the end. This chain joins TRBV20-1 and TRBJ1-6; D is possibly TRBD1 (5 bases). The germline CDR1 and CDR2 sequences are DFQATT and SNEGSKA (reference sequence). The V end was cut by 1 base, the J end by 6 bases, with 13 bases between. The CDR3 is made up of 15 amino acids. The sequenced CDR3 bases are TGCAGTGCTAGAGGCCATAGGGGCCTTAATTCACCC. Protein: CSARGHRGLNSP. The entire CDR3 protein reads CSARGHRGLNSPLHF.

At least ten counts were recorded for this clone. The CDR3 is cut off 3 residues early in the read; its end comes from the germline J gene. The chain links TRBV7-8 to TRBJ1-2, with a possible D match to TRBD1 (5 bases). Germline V gene data show CDR1 as SGHVS and CDR2 as FQNEAQ. This CDR3 has 14 amino acids. V was pared by 5 bases and J by 6 bases, with 16 bases between. Partial CDR3 DNA: TGTGCCAGCAGCCCCAGAGAGGGGAGGAATGGC. This codes for CASSPREGRNG. The complete CDR3 sequence is CASSPREGRNGYTF.

This clone was seen at least ten times. The read halts 3 residues ahead of the CDR3 end, with the missing end drawn from the germline J gene. The chain joins TRBV7-9 to TRBJ1-2, with 11 bases lining up with TRBD1. With 5 bases clipped from V and 4 bases from J, the junction kept 3 bases outside the gene matches. This CDR3 region has 14 residues. The germline V gene encodes CDR1 SEHNR and CDR2 FQNEAQ (reference sequence). The covered CDR3 bases are TGTGCCAGCAGCCGGACAGGGGGCATCTATGGC. Translated, it gives CASSRTGGIYG. In full, the CDR3 reads CASSRTGGIYGYTF.

This clone was counted ten times or more. The DNA ends 3 residues before the CDR3 does, and the rest of the CDR3 is filled in from the germline J gene. The V gene is TRBV19, the J gene TRBJ2-1; 9 bases are a match to TRBD2. The germline gives CDR1 LNHDA, CDR2 SQIVND (reference sequence). J was trimmed by 8 bases and V by 9 bases; bases with no gene match: 14. The CDR3 consists of 15 residues. The CDR3 spells CASATYSGSSDEQFF. The part of the CDR3 DNA that was read is TGTGCCAGCGCGACCTATAGCGGGAGTAGCGATGAG.

This clone has at least ten counts. The read terminates 3 residues ahead of where the CDR3 ends, so the germline J gene completes it. The V call is TRBV19, the J call TRBJ2-7; D may be TRBD2 (5 bases). V was shortened by 6 bases and J by 4 bases, with 10 bases between the two germline ends. The CDR3 has 12 residues. Germline CDR1 is LNHDA and CDR2 is SQIVND (reference sequence). The CDR3 loop reads CASSRTRYEQYF. The sequenced part of the CDR3 DNA is TGTGCCAGTAGCAGAACTAGATACGAG.

This clone was counted ten times or more. The CDR3 is cut off 3 residues early in the read; its end comes from the germline J gene. The V gene is TRBV20-1, the J gene TRBJ2-3; TRBD2 matches 8 bases. Per the germline V gene, CDR1 is DFQATT and CDR2 is SNEGSKA (reference sequence). The CDR3 is made up of 12 amino acids. V was pared by 8 bases and J by 4 bases, with 5 bases of the junction left unmatched. CDR3 DNA (partial): TGCAGTCCCCGGGGGGGGCCAGATACG. This gives the protein CSPRGGPDT. The CDR3, in full, reads CSPRGGPDTQYF.

This clone has at least ten counts. The read falls 3 residues short of the CDR3 end, and the missing part is taken from the germline J gene. This sequence joins TRBV19 and TRBJ1-1, with 7 positions matching TRBD1. The V gene end was trimmed by 6 bases and the J gene end by 2 bases; junction bases not matched to a gene: 6. The germline V gene has CDR1 LNHDA and CDR2 SQIVND (reference sequence). The length of the CDR3 is 14 residues. The CDR3 protein is CASSRGQANTEAFF. The DNA read from the CDR3 is TGTGCCAGTAGCCGAGGACAGGCTAACACTGAA.

The table lists this clone with many counts. The CDR3 end is not reached by the read, which stops 3 residues before it; the germline J gene fills it in. This chain joins TRBV7-6 and TRBJ1-1; TRBD1 is a possible D gene (5 bases). V was clipped by 0 bases and J by 0 bases, with 17 bases between them. Per germline, CDR1 SGHVS and CDR2 FNYEAQ. CDR3 length: 18 residues. CDR3 DNA, as far as it was read: TGTGCCAGCAGCTTAGCGGGGCCTGCCGACCCACTGAACACTGAA. It translates to CASSLAGPADPLNTE. Given in full, the CDR3 is CASSLAGPADPLNTEAFF.

At least ten counts were recorded for this clone. The CDR3 end falls 3 residues outside the read, so it is completed with the germline J gene. This chain connects TRBV2 to TRBJ1-4; D is possibly TRBD1 (5 bases). CDR1 is SNHLY, CDR2 FYNNEI, per germline. Trimming removed 6 bases from V and 3 bases from J, with 14 bases in between. The CDR3 has 15 amino acids. Incomplete CDR3 DNA: TGTGCCAGCAGCCCCAGGAGGGGCTCTAATGAAAAA. It encodes CASSPRRGSNEK. The complete CDR3 protein is CASSPRRGSNEKLFF.

This clone was seen at least ten times. The sequenced fragment ends 3 residues before the CDR3 boundary, so the rest is inferred from the germline J gene. The chain recombines TRBV30 with TRBJ1-2; TRBD1 matches 7 bases. The CDR3 runs to 14 residues. V was clipped by 0 bases and J by 2 bases; unmatched bases: 3. Germline-derived CDR1 and CDR2 are GTSNPN and SVGIG (reference sequence). The CDR3 loop is CAWSVRQGNYGYTF. The part of the CDR3 DNA that was read is TGTGCCTGGAGTGTTCGACAGGGAAACTATGGC.